The 31 T cell receptor beta chains reported below all come from one sample, sequenced in a study of blood T cell repertoires in COVID-19. Libraries were prepared by immunoSEQ multiplex PCR; TCRdb keeps only in-frame clonotypes and omits some of them. The top ten clones hold 18% of a sample with about 59,000 clones, more than 60% of them seen once. Sequences were obtained from peripheral blood. Every receptor here comes from a woman aged 45-60 years with active or convalescent COVID-19.

The chain has TRBV18 and TRBJ2-2; a weak D match, TRBD2 (6 bases). The germline CDR1 and CDR2 sequences are KGHSH and LQKENI. The CDR3 runs 16 residues. V was pared by 3 bases and J by 6 bases, with 17 bases between. In DNA, the CDR3 is TGTGCCAGCTCACCGGCGGGACGCCCAAGGGCCGGGGAGCTGTTTTTT. Its translation is CASSPAGRPRAGELFF.

This rearrangement joins TRBV7-9 to TRBJ1-5; D uncertain. CDR1 is SEHNR, CDR2 FQNEAQ, per germline (reference sequence). The CDR3 is 13 residues long. Trimming shortened V by 1 base and J by 4 bases, and 5 bases separated the two germline ends. CDR3 in DNA: TGTGCCAGCAGCTTAGACAGAAATCAGCCCCAGCATTTT. It translates to CASSLDRNQPQHF.

J is TRBJ2-2 and V is TRBV4-2; possible D gene TRBD2, 6 bases. V was shortened by 0 bases and J by 3 bases, with 11 bases between the two germline ends. The germline gives CDR1 LGHNA, CDR2 YNFKEQ. This CDR3 region has 16 residues. This chain's CDR3 is CASSQEGLSHTGELFF. The CDR3 bases are TGTGCCAGCAGCCAAGAGGGACTGTCGCACACCGGGGAGCTGTTTTTT.

The CDR3 DNA reads TGTGCCAGTAGTCTGGGCAGTGAGGGCAATTCACCCCTCCACTTT. Its translation is CASSLGSEGNSPLHF. The chain is built from TRBV19 and TRBJ1-6, with D unclear. This CDR3 has 15 residues. Deletions cut 5 bases from V and 7 bases from J, with 15 bases between. Germline V lookup: CDR1 LNHDA, CDR2 SQIVND (reference sequence).

This chain joins TRBV5-1 and TRBJ2-7; 9 bases fit TRBD1. J was trimmed by 3 bases and V by 1 base; bases with no gene match: 5. The CDR3 loop spans 15 amino acids. The V gene's germline CDR1 is SGHRS and CDR2 YFSETQ. The CDR3 region is CASSLWGTGIYEQYF. The CDR3 bases are TGCGCCAGCAGCTTGTGGGGGACAGGGATCTACGAGCAGTACTTC. The full variable domain, with the rest looked up from reference TRBV5-1 and TRBJ2-7, is KAGVTQTPRYLIKTRGQQVTLSCSPISGHRSVSWYQQTPGQGLQFLFEYFSETQRNKGNFPGRFSGRQFSNSRSEMNVSTLELGDSALYLCASSLWGTGIYEQYFGPGTRLTVT.

The chain uses TRBV2 and TRBJ1-4, with 11 bases fitting TRBD1. Germline lookup yields CDR1 SNHLY and CDR2 FYNNEI. The trim removed 6 bases at V and 10 bases at J, leaving 10 bases unmatched. CDR3 length equals 15 residues. The CDR3 DNA follows: TGTGCCAGCAGCGCCCAGGACAGGGGGCAAGGAAAACTGTTTTTT. It yields the protein CASSAQDRGQGKLFF.

The chain combines TRBV6-6 with TRBJ1-1; no clear D. Germline CDR1 and CDR2: MNHNY and SVGAGI (reference sequence). The germline V and J ends were trimmed by 4 bases and 3 bases, with 6 bases remaining between them. CDR3 length: 12 residues. CDR3 bases: TGTGCCAGCAGTTCTCTTTACACTGAAGCTTTCTTT. It encodes CASSSLYTEAFF.

The chain joins TRBV4-1 to TRBJ1-6, with a weak D call TRBD1 (5 bases). This CDR3 contains 20 residues. The germline V and J ends were trimmed by 0 bases and 1 base, with 19 bases remaining between them. Germline V lookup: CDR1 MGHRA, CDR2 YSYEKL. For the CDR3, the DNA is TGCGCCAGCAGCCAAGATCTGAGTGGGGGGACTCGGTCCTATAATTCACCCCTCCACTTT. Translation: CASSQDLSGGTRSYNSPLHF.

This chain joins TRBV20-1 and TRBJ1-4; no firm D call. This CDR3 region has 11 residues. Germline-derived CDR1 and CDR2 are DFQATT and SNEGSKA (reference sequence). V lost 3 bases, J lost 5 bases, and 4 bases lay in between. The CDR3 protein is CSASPNEKLFF. CDR3 in DNA: TGCAGTGCTAGCCCGAATGAAAAACTGTTTTTT.

Turning to this clone: It is unclear where the CDR3 begins or ends on the DNA, so no DNA is shown, and the CDR3 is as TCRdb lists it. This chain uses TRBV21-1 with TRBJ2-7; TRBD2, the D gene given by the table, was not confirmed from the DNA. TRBV21-1 is described as a pseudogene. The CDR3 contains 19 residues when both ends are counted. The CDR3 here is CASSKAALWGSGSSYEQYF.

The V and J genes are TRBV7-8 and TRBJ1-1, with 8 bases fitting TRBD1. V was pared by 3 bases and J by 4 bases, with 4 bases of the junction left unmatched. The CDR3 is 14 amino acids. Looked up from germline, CDR1 is SGHVS and CDR2 is FQNEAQ. The CDR3 nucleotides read TGTGCCAGCAGCTTTCGACAGGGGTCCACTGAAGCTTTCTTT. Protein sequence: CASSFRQGSTEAFF.

This chain joins TRBV28 and TRBJ2-1, with 8 bases aligning to TRBD2. The junction had 9 bases not matched to a gene; V was cut back by 3 bases and J by 8 bases. This CDR3 comprises 15 residues. Looked up from germline, CDR1 is MDHEN and CDR2 is SYDVKM. The CDR3 is CASSFRGRRFDEQFF. The CDR3 DNA follows: TGTGCCAGCAGTTTTCGCGGGAGGCGGTTCGATGAGCAGTTCTTC.

V usage is TRBV7-7 and J usage is TRBJ2-1, with 11 bases matching TRBD1. V shed 6 bases and J 7 bases; nucleotides not matched to a gene: 8. This CDR3 has 15 residues. The V gene's germline CDR1 is SSHAT and CDR2 FNYEAQ (reference sequence). As DNA, the CDR3 is TGTGCCAGCAGTCCCGGGACAGGGGGTCGTAATGAGCAGTTCTTC. Encoded protein: CASSPGTGGRNEQFF.

The chain carries TRBV9 and TRBJ2-1; no clear D gene. The germline V and J ends were trimmed by 4 bases and 10 bases, with 15 bases remaining between them. Germline CDR1 reads SGDLS; CDR2 reads YYNGEE. The CDR3 totals 13 residues. In DNA, the CDR3 is TGTGCCAGCAGCTTCAGAAGATATTCCGAGCAGTTCTTC. Translated, it gives CASSFRRYSEQFF.

This clone was seen a handful of times. The genes are TRBV11-2 and TRBJ2-1; D unresolved. Deletions cut 1 base from V and 6 bases from J, with 10 bases between. Germline values: CDR1 SGHAT, CDR2 FQNNGV. The CDR3 spans 14 residues. CDR3 nucleotides: TGTGCCAGCAGCTTAGGAAGAGTCTCCAATGAGCAGTTCTTC. This codes for CASSLGRVSNEQFF.

The genes are TRBV27 and TRBJ1-5; D is undetermined. The V gene lost 5 bases and the J gene lost 1 base, with 12 bases spanning the gap. Germline V gene data show CDR1 as MNHEY and CDR2 as SMNVEV (reference sequence). The CDR3 has 15 amino acids. The CDR3 coding sequence is TGTGCCAGCAGTCGGGGTCTGACAAGCAATCAGCCCCAGCATTTT. It codes for CASSRGLTSNQPQHF.

This chain uses TRBV6-2 or TRBV6-3 with TRBJ2-1; D unclear. The CDR3 has 15 residues. Germline V CDR1 and CDR2: MNHEY, SVGEGT. Trimming took 6 bases from V and 0 from J, leaving 12 bases between them. The CDR3 protein is CASSQTESSYNEQFF. DNA for the CDR3: TGTGCCAGCAGCCAAACTGAAAGCTCCTACAATGAGCAGTTCTTC.

The rearrangement links TRBV19 to TRBJ1-5, with D perhaps matching TRBD1 (5 bases). Trimming took off 6 bases at V and 3 bases at J, with 18 bases between the two ends. The CDR3 sequence is 16 residues long. The germline CDR1 and CDR2 sequences are LNHDA and SQIVND (reference sequence). This CDR3 reads CASRWDFGGNNQPQHF. The CDR3 bases are TGTGCCAGTAGATGGGACTTCGGGGGGAACAATCAGCCCCAGCATTTT.

This chain connects TRBV18 to TRBJ2-7; 11 bases align to TRBD1. The CDR3 is 15 amino acids. Germline V gene lookup returns CDR1 KGHSH and CDR2 LQKENI. J was trimmed by 1 base and V by 6 bases; bases with no gene match: 5. The CDR3 region has the DNA TGTGCCAGCTCCCTTGGACAGGGGGCTTCCTACGAGCAGTACTTC. The encoded protein is CASSLGQGASYEQYF.

This rearrangement joins TRBV9 to TRBJ2-5; D gene ambiguous. There are 16 residues in the CDR3. Per germline, CDR1 SGDLS and CDR2 YYNGEE. V dropped 1 base and J dropped 2 bases, with 15 bases sitting between them. DNA of the CDR3: TGTGCCAGCAGCGTAACCTCGTCCATTCTACAAGAGACCCAGTACTTC. Its protein is CASSVTSSILQETQYF.

The V gene is TRBV9, the J gene TRBJ2-3; D might be TRBD1 (5 bases). In germline, CDR1 is SGDLS, CDR2 YYNGEE. CDR3 length equals 13 residues. Trimming stripped 3 bases from V and 4 bases from J, with 9 bases between. The CDR3 here is CASSALTADTQYF. DNA of the CDR3: TGTGCCAGCAGCGCTCTGACAGCAGATACGCAGTATTTT.

The chain links TRBV2 to TRBJ2-5, with TRBD2 matching 7 bases. After removal of 4 bases from V and 3 bases from J, the junction contained 5 bases not matched to a gene. Germline loops: CDR1 SNHLY, CDR2 FYNNEI. There are 14 residues in the CDR3. In DNA, the CDR3 is TGTGCCAGCAGTGCTGGGCTAGCGGAAGAGACCCAGTACTTC. It specifies CASSAGLAEETQYF.

The V gene is TRBV20-1, the J gene TRBJ1-5; possible D gene TRBD1, 5 bases. V was clipped by 3 bases and J by 6 bases, with 12 bases between them. The CDR3 length is 13 residues. From germline, CDR1 is DFQATT and CDR2 SNEGSKA (reference sequence). CDR3 bases: TGCAGTGCTAGTTCTCAGGGCCCTCAGCCCCAGCATTTT. The encoded protein is CSASSQGPQPQHF.

J is TRBJ1-1 and V is TRBV21-1; the table calls TRBD1, which could not be checked here. TRBV21-1 is labeled a pseudogene. CDR3 length equals 13 residues. CDR3 amino acids: CASSKVTCPEAFF. In DNA, the CDR3 is TGTGCCAGCAGCAAAGTAACATGCCCTGAAGCTTTCTTT.

This clone appeared once. The chain is built from TRBV24-1 and TRBJ2-7; D perhaps matches TRBD1 (6 bases). The CDR3 has 14 residues. CDR1 and CDR2 (germline): KGHDR, SFDVKD. The ends were cut back, 2 bases at V and 2 bases at J, with 9 bases in the middle. The CDR3 DNA sequence: TGTGCCACCAGTGATTGGGACAAACCCTACGAGCAGTACTTC. It yields the protein CATSDWDKPYEQYF.

V and J are TRBV7-8 and TRBJ2-2, with a possible D match to TRBD1 (6 bases). V lost 3 bases and J 4 bases, leaving 9 bases between the germline ends. This CDR3 is 14 amino acids long. Germline lookup yields CDR1 SGHVS and CDR2 FQNEAQ. CDR3: CASSFIQGTGELFF. For the CDR3, the DNA is TGTGCCAGCAGCTTCATACAGGGCACCGGGGAGCTGTTTTTT.

V gene TRBV7-9 combines with J gene TRBJ2-1, with D possibly being TRBD1 (6 bases). This CDR3 is 14 amino acids long. The germline V gene has CDR1 SEHNR and CDR2 FQNEAQ (reference sequence). V lost 4 bases to trimming and J lost 7 bases, with 14 bases between them. In DNA, the CDR3 is TGTGCCAGCAGCTCTTCGACAGGTGGAAATGAGCAGTTCTTC. Translated: CASSSSTGGNEQFF.

The chain combines TRBV7-9 with TRBJ2-5; tentative D call: TRBD2 (5 bases). Germline lookup yields CDR1 SEHNR and CDR2 FQNEAQ (reference sequence). The CDR3 length is 15 residues. V gave up 3 bases and J gave up 1 base, with 12 bases separating them. The CDR3 nucleotides are TGTGCCAGCAGCTTCCCGGGGATAGGCCAAGAGACCCAGTACTTC. Amino acid sequence: CASSFPGIGQETQYF.

This chain uses TRBV20-1 with TRBJ1-2; 8 bases line up with TRBD1. This CDR3 is built from 11 residues. Germline V CDR1 and CDR2: DFQATT, SNEGSKA (reference sequence). Trimming cost V 6 bases and J 7 bases; bases outside gene matches: 4. The CDR3 sequence: CSADRGRGYTF. The CDR3 region has the DNA TGCAGTGCCGACAGGGGTCGTGGCTACACCTTC.

This clone was observed once. The chain is built from TRBV3-1 (or the pseudogene TRBV3-2) and TRBJ2-2; D call uncertain. This CDR3 is 15 amino acids long. The V gene's germline CDR1 is LGHDT and CDR2 YNNKEL (reference sequence). Trimming removed 2 bases from V and 4 bases from J, with 11 bases in between. The CDR3 protein is CASSQRLQITGELFF. CDR3 in DNA: TGTGCCAGCAGCCAACGGTTACAGATCACCGGGGAGCTGTTTTTT.

In its sample, this clone was seen a few times. The chain is built from TRBV2 and TRBJ2-7; TRBD2 matches at 7 bases. The CDR3 is 11 amino acids. Trimming removed 8 bases from V and 3 bases from J; junction bases left unmatched: 1. From germline, CDR1 is SNHLY and CDR2 FYNNEI. The CDR3 sequence: CASGRGYEQYF. The DNA of the CDR3 is TGTGCCAGCGGGAGGGGCTACGAGCAGTACTTC.